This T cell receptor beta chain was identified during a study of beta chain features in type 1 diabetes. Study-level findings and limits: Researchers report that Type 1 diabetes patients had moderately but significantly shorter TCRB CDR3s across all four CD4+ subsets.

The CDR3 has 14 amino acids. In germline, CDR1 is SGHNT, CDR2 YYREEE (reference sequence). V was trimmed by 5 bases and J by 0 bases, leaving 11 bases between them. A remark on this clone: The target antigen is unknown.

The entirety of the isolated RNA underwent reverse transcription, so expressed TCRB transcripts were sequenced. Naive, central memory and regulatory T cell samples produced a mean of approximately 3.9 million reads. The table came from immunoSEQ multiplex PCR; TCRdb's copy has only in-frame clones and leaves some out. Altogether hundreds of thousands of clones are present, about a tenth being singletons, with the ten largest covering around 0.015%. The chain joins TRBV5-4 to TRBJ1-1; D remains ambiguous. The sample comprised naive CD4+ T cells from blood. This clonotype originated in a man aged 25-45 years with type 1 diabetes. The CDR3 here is CASSREVLNTEAFF. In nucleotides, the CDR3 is TGTGCCAGCAGTCGGGAGGTACTGAACACTGAAGCTTTCTTT.